This T cell receptor (beta chain) was sequenced during a study of tumor and adjacent non-tumor tissue in lung cancer. As regards this clonotype: Given the absence of the conserved phenylalanine or tryptophan at the CDR3 end, a read error is likely. The DNA is left out, because the CDR3 cannot be placed on it with certainty; the CDR3 is given as TCRdb lists it.

A modified ARM-PCR protocol with three rounds of nested PCR amplified TCRbeta. TCRdb re-called the multiplex PCR reads through MiXCR, storing one row per CDR3 protein. The repertoire holds roughly 120,000 distinct CDR3 sequences, with 84% as singletons. This sample's RNA came from whole unsorted tissue. This receptor was obtained from a man between 65 and 85 years old with non-small cell lung cancer. The sequenced sample consisted of lung tumor tissue.

CDR3: CASSAGISNQPQRY. The chain links TRBV6-1 to TRBJ1-5. The germline V gene encodes CDR1 MNHNS and CDR2 SASEGT. The CDR3 numbers 14 amino acids, ends counted.